The 28 T cell receptor beta chains in this list originate from one sample, sequenced in a study of blood T cell repertoires in COVID-19. The protocol was immunoSEQ multiplex PCR, while the TCRdb copy is restricted to in-frame clones and leaves out a portion. The repertoire has 75,000 to 90,000 clones, over 80% of them found once; the top ten carry approximately 20%. The sample consisted of peripheral blood. These TCRs come from a man at least 80 years old with active or convalescent COVID-19.

For this clone: The junction departs from germline at one end; a sequencing error may be responsible. The chain carries TRBV7-9 and TRBJ1-1; no definite D call. The CDR3 length is 12 residues. Germline V gene sequence: CDR1 SEHNR, CDR2 FQNEAQ (reference sequence). The CDR3 sequence: CASSLEAAVWGF. CDR3 DNA sequence: TGTGCCAGCAGCTTAGAAGCGGCGGTTTGGGGCTTT. Full variable domain (rest looked up from reference TRBV7-9 and TRBJ1-1): DTGVSQNPRHKITKRGQNVTFRCDPISEHNRLYWYRQTLGQGPEFLTYFQNEAQLEKSRLLSDRFSAERPKGSFSTLEIQRTEQGDSAMYLCASSLEAAVWGFGQGTRLTVV.

The chain carries TRBV5-1 and TRBJ2-1, with TRBD1 identical over 7 bases. V shed 4 bases, J shed 6 bases, and the junction held 4 bases outside the gene matches. There are 13 residues in the CDR3. Germline CDR1 and CDR2: SGHRS and YFSETQ. The CDR3 coding sequence is TGCGCCAGCAGCCGAGGGACAGTCAATGAGCAGTTCTTC. Translated: CASSRGTVNEQFF.

The gene calls are TRBV19 and TRBJ2-2; D possibly corresponds to TRBD1 (5 bases). Trimming removed 6 bases from V and 2 bases from J, with 10 bases in between. This CDR3 is built from 14 residues. Germline lookup yields CDR1 LNHDA and CDR2 SQIVND (reference sequence). In DNA, the CDR3 is TGTGCCAGTAGACAGGCGGAAAACACCGGGGAGCTGTTTTTT. Translation gives CASRQAENTGELFF. Complete variable domain (other parts from reference TRBV19 and TRBJ2-2): DGGITQSPKYLFRKEGQNVTLSCEQNLNHDAMYWYRQDPGQGLRLIYYSQIVNDFQKGDIAEGYSVSREKKESFPLTVTSAQKNPTAFYLCASRQAENTGELFFGEGSRLTVL.

The chain recombines TRBV29-1 with TRBJ1-1; 10 bases are a match to TRBD1. The V segment lost 6 bases and the J segment 0 bases; nucleotides outside the gene matches: 7. CDR1 SQVTM and CDR2 ANQGSEA come from the germline V gene. This CDR3 is built from 15 residues. Here the CDR3 DNA reads TGCAGCGTAAGGACAGGGGGGAATGTGAACACTGAAGCTTTCTTT. Translating gives CSVRTGGNVNTEAFF. Full variable domain (remainder filled in from reference TRBV29-1 and TRBJ1-1): SAVISQKPSRDICQRGTSLTIQCQVDSQVTMMFWYRQQPGQSLTLIATANQGSEATYESGFVIDKFPISRPNLTFSTLTVSNMSPEDSSIYLCSVRTGGNVNTEAFFGQGTRLTVV.

This clone was counted a single time. V is TRBV9 and J is TRBJ2-1, with TRBD2 matching 14 bases. The CDR3 covers 17 residues. The V gene end was trimmed by 3 bases and the J gene end by 9 bases; junction bases not matched to a gene: 11. Per the germline V gene, CDR1 is SGDLS and CDR2 is YYNGEE. The CDR3 reads CASSATSGTSGSTEQFF. The CDR3 nucleotides are TGTGCCAGCAGCGCTACCTCCGGGACTAGCGGGAGCACTGAGCAGTTCTTC.

V gene TRBV21-1 combines with J gene TRBJ2-4; the D call TRBD2 from the table was never checked on the DNA. TRBV21-1 is tagged as a pseudogene. The CDR3 runs to 19 residues. The CDR3 DNA reads TGTGCCAGCAGCAAACCCTACACGGGAGGGGCCCTAGCCAAAAACATTCAGTACTTC. Translation gives CASSKPYTGGALAKNIQYF.

The chain couples TRBV11-3 to TRBJ1-1, with 7 bases aligning to TRBD1. CDR1 SGHNT and CDR2 YENEEA come from the germline V gene. With 1 base clipped from V and 6 bases from J, the junction kept 5 bases outside the gene matches. The CDR3 is 14 amino acids. This CDR3 reads CASSLGQGSAEAFF. CDR3 sequence (DNA): TGTGCCAGCAGCTTAGGACAGGGATCGGCTGAAGCTTTCTTT.

The rearrangement links TRBV19 to TRBJ2-5, with TRBD2 matching 7 bases. The CDR3 totals 14 residues. Germline CDR1 is LNHDA and CDR2 is SQIVND (reference sequence). The V and J ends lost 5 bases and 5 bases, in that order; junction bases with no gene match: 8. DNA for the CDR3: TGTGCCAGTAGTTCCGGGACTACTTGGGAGACCCAGTACTTC. Translation: CASSSGTTWETQYF.

A word on this clone: It is likely a read error, because the conserved phenylalanine at the end of the CDR3 is missing. It is unclear where the CDR3 begins or ends on the DNA, so no DNA is shown, and the CDR3 is as TCRdb lists it. The chain carries TRBV6-1 and TRBJ1-2; TRBD1 is the table's D call, not checked against the DNA. The CDR3 comprises 16 residues, both ends counted. Germline lookup yields CDR1 MNHNS and CDR2 SASEGT. CDR3 sequence: CASSERWDRALLLFNL.

The chain combines TRBV28 with TRBJ1-5; 7 positions agree with TRBD1. The CDR3 has 15 residues. V trimming: 6 bases; J trimming: 2 bases; junction bases outside the gene matches: 7. The germline V gene encodes CDR1 MDHEN and CDR2 SYDVKM. The CDR3 region has the DNA TGTGCCAGCAGCGACAGGGAGAATGGCAATCAGCCCCAGCATTTT. This gives the protein CASSDRENGNQPQHF.

The chain employs TRBV4-2 and TRBJ2-3, with 13 bases identical to TRBD2. V lost 1 base, J lost 2 bases, and 6 bases stayed unmatched. This CDR3 comprises 18 residues. Germline V gives CDR1 LGHNA, CDR2 YNFKEQ. CDR3 sequence: CASSQGTSGGLFTDTQYF. As DNA, the CDR3 is TGTGCCAGCAGCCAAGGGACTAGCGGGGGACTGTTCACAGATACGCAGTATTTT.

This sequence joins TRBV2 and TRBJ2-5, with 7 bases aligning to TRBD2. With 9 bases clipped from V and 3 bases from J, the junction kept 13 bases outside the gene matches. The germline CDR1 and CDR2 sequences are SNHLY and FYNNEI. This CDR3 has 15 amino acids. CDR3 DNA sequence: TGTGCCAGTACAGGCGGCCGGGGGGTGGAAGAGACCCAGTACTTC. Protein sequence: CASTGGRGVEETQYF.

This clone was detected only once. The chain uses TRBV3-1 (or the pseudogene TRBV3-2) and TRBJ2-5; 7 bases fit TRBD2. Trimming removed 4 bases from V and 5 bases from J; junction bases left unmatched: 7. The CDR3 sequence is 14 residues long. Germline CDR1 reads LGHDT; CDR2 reads YNNKEL (reference sequence). The CDR3: CASSLGGAGETQYF. CDR3 sequence (DNA): TGTGCCAGCAGCCTCGGGGGAGCGGGGGAGACCCAGTACTTC.

This chain links TRBV18 with TRBJ2-5, with D tentatively TRBD2 (6 bases). CDR1 is KGHSH and CDR2 is LQKENI in the germline V gene. V was clipped by 3 bases and J by 3 bases, with 11 bases between them. The CDR3 extends over 14 amino acids. The CDR3 sequence: CASSPNRGKETQYF. CDR3 bases: TGTGCCAGCTCACCTAATCGGGGGAAAGAGACCCAGTACTTC.

The rearrangement links TRBV7-9 to TRBJ1-1, with TRBD1 identical over 8 bases. The CDR3 extends over 14 amino acids. Trimming removed 5 bases from V and 4 bases from J; junction bases left unmatched: 6. Germline V gives CDR1 SEHNR, CDR2 FQNEAQ (reference sequence). The CDR3 bases are TGTGCCAGCAGCCCACAGGGGGTCGGCACTGAAGCTTTCTTT. This sequence encodes CASSPQGVGTEAFF.

The rearrangement links TRBV6-8 to TRBJ2-7; tentative D call: TRBD2 (6 bases). The CDR3 extends over 16 amino acids. Germline lookup yields CDR1 MNHGY and CDR2 SAAAGT. Trimming took 6 bases from V and 5 from J, leaving 23 bases between them. The CDR3, as DNA: TGTGCCAGCAGCAATGGGAATAAGGAGGGCCACGACGAGCAGTACGTC. Protein: CASSNGNKEGHDEQYV.

V and J are TRBV29-1 and TRBJ2-5; 8 bases match TRBD1. V shed 5 bases and J 2 bases; nucleotides not matched to a gene: 10. The CDR3 sequence is 15 residues long. CDR1 and CDR2 (germline): SQVTM, ANQGSEA. The CDR3 sequence is CSVKWADREQETQYF. The CDR3, as DNA: TGCAGCGTTAAATGGGCGGACAGGGAACAAGAGACCCAGTACTTC.

The CDR3 here is CASSFSTYEQYV. In nucleotides, the CDR3 is TGTGCCAGCAGCTTTTCTACCTACGAGCAGTACGTC. The V and J genes are TRBV5-8 and TRBJ2-7; D call uncertain. Per the germline V gene, CDR1 is SGHTS and CDR2 is YDEGEE. The CDR3 totals 12 residues. The V end was cut by 2 bases, the J end by 2 bases, with 5 bases between.

The V call is TRBV12-3 or TRBV12-4, the J call TRBJ2-1; possibly TRBD2 for D (6 bases). The CDR3 runs 12 residues. Trimming took 5 bases from V and 9 from J, leaving 11 bases between them. In nucleotides, the CDR3 is TGTGCCAGCAGTAAGGCGGGGTTTGAGCAGTTCTTC. It codes for CASSKAGFEQFF.

This clone was counted between two and nine times. The chain carries TRBV5-1 and TRBJ2-5, with 8 bases matching TRBD1. The CDR3 consists of 14 residues. CDR1 and CDR2 (germline): SGHRS, YFSETQ. V lost 5 bases, J lost 2 bases, and 5 bases stayed unmatched. CDR3 sequence: CASRPTGGQETQYF. The CDR3 bases are TGCGCCAGCAGGCCTACAGGGGGGCAAGAGACCCAGTACTTC.

The chain joins TRBV30 to TRBJ2-7, with D perhaps matching TRBD2 (6 bases). Germline V CDR1 and CDR2: GTSNPN, SVGIG (reference sequence). There are 13 residues in the CDR3. V was pared by 1 base and J by 3 bases, with 10 bases between. The CDR3 spells CAWSGGEFYEQYV. The DNA of the CDR3 is TGTGCCTGGAGTGGGGGGGAATTCTACGAGCAGTACGTC.

The V and J genes are TRBV30 and TRBJ2-1, with 12 nucleotides matching TRBD2. Germline V gene lookup returns CDR1 GTSNPN and CDR2 SVGIG (reference sequence). The CDR3 is 15 amino acids. V trimming: 3 bases; J trimming: 4 bases; junction bases outside the gene matches: 4. The CDR3 nucleotides read TGTGCCTGGAGCGCGACTAGCGGGGGTTACAATGAGCAGTTCTTC. Translating it yields CAWSATSGGYNEQFF.

This clone has just a few counts. V and J are TRBV27 and TRBJ1-1, with D possibly matching TRBD1 (6 bases). This CDR3 comprises 13 residues. With 4 bases removed from V and 6 bases from J, the gap between germline ends came to 12 bases. Looked up from germline, CDR1 is MNHEY and CDR2 is SMNVEV (reference sequence). This CDR3 is CASSSAGVAEAFF. For the CDR3, the DNA is TGTGCCAGCAGTTCCGCAGGGGTAGCTGAAGCTTTCTTT.

The genes are TRBV7-2 and TRBJ2-1; 8 bases map to TRBD2. There are 15 residues in the CDR3. Per germline, CDR1 SGHTA and CDR2 FQGNSA. The ends lost 1 base at V and 7 bases at J; junction bases unmatched: 6. DNA of the CDR3: TGTGCCAGCAGCTTAGGCGGGACTAGGGTTAATGAGCAGTTCTTC. Translated, it gives CASSLGGTRVNEQFF.

This clone was seen once. V gene TRBV3-1 (or the pseudogene TRBV3-2) combines with J gene TRBJ2-5; weak D call: TRBD1 (6 bases). Germline V gene sequence: CDR1 LGHDT, CDR2 YNNKEL (reference sequence). Trimming stripped 4 bases from V and 7 bases from J, with 19 bases between. CDR3 size: 15 residues. The CDR3 DNA sequence: TGTGCCAGCAGCCCTTCGATCACAGGGAGATGGACCCAGTACTTC. Its translation: CASSPSITGRWTQYF.

CDR3 nucleotides: TGTGCCAGCAGCCCCTCGGGGAGCTCTGGGGCCAACGTCCTGACTTTC. Protein product: CASSPSGSSGANVLTF. V is TRBV7-3 and J is TRBJ2-6; maybe TRBD2 (5 bases). Trimming took 5 bases from V and 0 from J, leaving 11 bases between them. Per the germline V gene, CDR1 is SGHTA and CDR2 is FQGTGA. The CDR3 is 16 amino acids.

The rearrangement links TRBV5-1 to TRBJ1-6; 9 bases map to TRBD1. Germline CDR1 and CDR2: SGHRS and YFSETQ. The V and J ends lost 2 bases and 9 bases, in that order; junction bases with no gene match: 6. The CDR3 contains 15 residues. The CDR3: CASSFEDRGASPLHF. CDR3 in DNA: TGCGCCAGCAGCTTTGAGGACAGGGGCGCTTCACCCCTCCACTTT.

This clone was detected once. The V call is TRBV24-1, the J call TRBJ2-1; D might be TRBD1 (6 bases). This CDR3 is built from 16 residues. Germline CDR1 reads KGHDR; CDR2 reads SFDVKD. The V end lost 4 bases, the J end lost 0 bases, and 12 bases lay between the germline ends. The CDR3 loop is CATSDQTGSSYNEQFF. CDR3 sequence (DNA): TGTGCCACCAGTGACCAAACAGGGAGCTCCTACAATGAGCAGTTCTTC.